Listed below are T cell receptor beta chains from one sample, sequenced in a study of T-cell memory formation after mild COVID-19. TCRdb used MiXCR to reprocess the 5' RACE reads, holding one entry per CDR3 protein. Found here are 25,000 to 35,000 distinct CDR3 sequences, 6% to 9.5% of them singletons; the top ten hold roughly 13%. The material sequenced was PBMCs or a T cell subset sorted from them (not recorded which). All receptors come from an adult woman who had mild COVID-19 (a few samples of this study predate the infection). Cell type and time point are not known. CDR3s include the opening cysteine and the closing phenylalanine or tryptophan.

V: TRBV25-1; CDR3: CASSVGLAEDTQYF
V: TRBV14; CDR3: CASSQGLLMGYTF
V: TRBV6-2/TRBV6-3; CDR3: CASSFARGGRETQYF
V: TRBV3-1; CDR3: CASSQVKVSSYNEQFF
V: TRBV4-1; CDR3: CASSPRVDYGYTF
V: TRBV7-6; CDR3: CASSLEGYGYTF
V: TRBV7-2; CDR3: CASSRDLAGYNTQYF
V: TRBV24-1; CDR3: CATSDPPQPGSTDTQYF
V: TRBV20-1; CDR3: CSASGRPGMVAEAFF
V: TRBV5-8; CDR3: CASSSSQVGGYNEQFF
V: TRBV27; CDR3: CASTRTGGSLITGELFF
V: TRBV9; CDR3: CASSATVNTEAFF
V: TRBV20-1; CDR3: CSARSDGGAGYTF
V: TRBV5-5; CDR3: CASSLMLAKNIQYF